Listed here are 22 T cell receptor beta chains from one sample, sequenced in a study of tumor-infiltrating lymphocytes in primary liver carcinoma. Germline DNA was extracted too, while blood RNA derived from unsorted whole blood. The investigators made TCR beta cDNA from about 0.45 ug total RNA, using a constant-region primer. It was through three nested multiplex PCR rounds of slightly modified ARM-PCR that TCR beta libraries arose. With TRBV1-TRBV30 forward primers and a C-beta reverse primer, the first two PCR rounds were run for approximately 9 cycles each. MiXCR, run by TCRdb on the multiplex PCR reads, gives a single entry per CDR3 protein. The table shows 190,000 or so distinct CDR3 sequences, with around 60% occurring only once. The sample was peripheral blood. The receptors derive from a woman aged 55 to 70 with primary liver carcinoma and hepatitis B virus infection.

As concerns this clonotype: One base away lies a much larger clone, so this may be a sequencing read error. The gene calls are TRBV5-1 and TRBJ2-1, with a tentative D call TRBD2 (6 bases). The CDR3 has 13 residues. V was clipped by 7 bases and J by 9 bases, with 17 bases between them. CDR1 is SGHRS and CDR2 is YFSETQ in the germline V gene. The CDR3 region has the DNA TGCGCCAGCGGCCTACCGGACTATTTTGAGCAGTTCTTC. It codes for CASGLPDYFEQFF.

This clonotype appeared once. The CDR3 sequence: CASCPQPSSAEGYNEQFF. CDR3 DNA sequence: TGTGCCAGCTGCCCTCAACCTTCATCAGCGGAGGGCTACAATGAGCAGTTCTTC. V usage is TRBV11-2 and J usage is TRBJ2-1, with a tentative D call TRBD2 (6 bases). Germline CDR1 reads SGHAT; CDR2 reads FQNNGV. The CDR3 covers 18 residues. V was shortened by 8 bases and J by 3 bases, with 26 bases between the two germline ends.

Turning to this clonotype: This CDR3 is missing its conserved last phenylalanine or tryptophan, likely due to a read error. No DNA is shown, since the ends of the CDR3 on it are uncertain; the CDR3 is the one TCRdb lists. The chain carries TRBV7-9 and TRBJ2-7; the table's D gene call, TRBD1, was not cross checked with the DNA. Germline V CDR1 and CDR2: SEHNR, FQNEAQ (reference sequence). The CDR3 spans 14 residues, counting both ends. The CDR3 here is CASSSWTGSYEQYS.

Many counts were recorded for this clonotype. The genes are TRBV29-1 and TRBJ1-2; TRBD1 matches at 9 bases. Germline CDR1 reads SQVTM; CDR2 reads ANQGSEA. CDR3 length: 14 amino acids. V shed 7 bases, J shed 0 bases, and the junction held 6 bases outside the gene matches. CDR3: CSAGQGQANYGYTF. CDR3 nucleotides: TGCAGCGCTGGACAGGGGCAAGCTAACTATGGCTACACCTTC.

This chain links TRBV6-1 with TRBJ1-5; D is unclear. The CDR3 consists of 13 residues. The V gene lost 7 bases and the J gene lost 2 bases, with 9 bases spanning the gap. CDR1 and CDR2 from the germline V gene are MNHNS and SASEGT. The CDR3 nucleotides are TGTGCCAGCAAGGTTCTGGGCAATCAGCCCCAGCATTTT. Protein sequence: CASKVLGNQPQHF.

As concerns this clonotype: At one end, the junction sequence differs from germline, possibly due to a read error. The chain couples TRBV11-3 to TRBJ2-2, with a tentative D call TRBD2 (5 bases). The CDR3 extends over 13 amino acids. Germline V CDR1 and CDR2: SGHNT, YENEEA. As DNA, the CDR3 is TGTGCCAGCGGCTTAGGTGACACCGGGGAACTGTTTTTT. This gives the protein CASGLGDTGELFF.

This clonotype was counted only a few times. V usage is TRBV7-9 and J usage is TRBJ1-2, with 7 bases lining up with TRBD1. V was pared by 7 bases and J by 2 bases, with 4 bases of the junction left unmatched. CDR3 length: 13 residues. CDR1 and CDR2 (germline): SEHNR, FQNEAQ (reference sequence). The CDR3 DNA is TGTGCCAGCACCAAGACAGGGAACTATGGCTACACCTTC. This gives the protein CASTKTGNYGYTF.

The sample holds a few counts of this clonotype. The rearrangement uses TRBV2 and TRBJ2-7; maybe TRBD1 (5 bases). The CDR3 totals 13 residues. The germline V gene has CDR1 SNHLY and CDR2 FYNNEI. Trimming shortened V by 8 bases and J by 3 bases, and 14 bases separated the two germline ends. The CDR3 DNA reads TGTGCCAGCTCTGGTACAGGCCACTACGAGCAGTACTTC. Protein product: CASSGTGHYEQYF.

DNA for the CDR3: TGTGCCAGCAGTTCCGTCCTAGGGAATGAGACCCAGTACTTC. It is translated as CASSSVLGNETQYF. The rearrangement uses TRBV12-3 or TRBV12-4 and TRBJ2-5, with D unresolved. V was trimmed by 4 bases and J by 5 bases, leaving 14 bases between them. This CDR3 spans 14 amino acids.

As to this clonotype: Its ends do not fully match the called genes, so a read error is possible. The gene calls are TRBV29-1 and TRBJ2-7; a weak D match, TRBD1 (5 bases). The germline gives CDR1 SQVTM, CDR2 ANQGSEA. This CDR3 contains 14 residues. The CDR3 is CNVDGYRRESEQYF. CDR3 DNA: TGCAACGTTGACGGGTACAGGAGAGAGAGTGAGCAGTACTTC.

In regard to this clonotype: One end of the junction is discordant with germline, which a read error may explain. The V call is TRBV11-2, the J call TRBJ2-1, with D perhaps matching TRBD2 (6 bases). From germline, CDR1 is SGHAT and CDR2 FQNNGV. The CDR3 has 15 residues. Here the CDR3 DNA reads TGTGTCAGCAGCCCGTTTCCGGGACTCTACAACGAGCAGTTCTTC. Its protein is CVSSPFPGLYNEQFF.

This clonotype showed up just a few times. The chain recombines TRBV28 with TRBJ1-1; the match to TRBD1 covers 7 bases. The CDR3 length is 17 residues. J gave up 1 base and V 4 bases, and 12 bases lay outside the gene matches. Germline CDR1 is MDHEN and CDR2 is SYDVKM. CDR3 amino acids: CASSSVLANRGNTEAFF. The CDR3 bases are TGTGCCAGCAGTTCCGTACTCGCCAACAGGGGGAACACTGAAGCTTTCTTT.

As concerns this clonotype: Sequence at one end of the junction differs from germline and may be a read error. The chain has TRBV11-2 and TRBJ1-2; 8 positions agree with TRBD1. The CDR3 runs to 20 residues. Germline V CDR1 and CDR2: SGHAT, FQNNGV. The CDR3 reads CASSYSPGAGGPFTNYGYTF. Written as DNA, the CDR3 is TGTGCCAGCAGCTACAGTCCCGGGGCAGGGGGCCCTTTCACTAACTATGGCTATACCTTC.

This clonotype has a count of ten or more. This chain links TRBV12-3 or TRBV12-4 with TRBJ2-3; unclear D gene. V lost 1 base and J lost 1, with 6 bases in between. The CDR3 loop spans 14 amino acids. The CDR3 DNA reads as TGTGCCAGCAGTTTAGGCTCCCGCACAGATACGCAGTATTTT. It translates to CASSLGSRTDTQYF.

Remarks on this clonotype: The junction shows a germline mismatch at one end, possibly a read error. CDR3 nucleotide sequence: TGTCCCAGCAGTTTACCACAGGGGGCGAGAACTGAAGCTTTCTTT. Encoded protein: CPSSLPQGARTEAFF. The chain carries TRBV6-2 or TRBV6-3 and TRBJ1-1; the match to TRBD1 covers 9 bases. This CDR3 comprises 15 residues. Germline lookup yields CDR1 MNHEY and CDR2 SVGEGT.

V and J are TRBV5-5 and TRBJ2-5; D tentatively fits TRBD1 or TRBD2 (5 bases each). CDR3 size: 15 residues. Trimming pared 2 bases from V and 4 bases from J, leaving 15 bases between. Germline CDR1 is SGHKS and CDR2 is YYEKEE (reference sequence). DNA of the CDR3: TGTGCCAGCAGCTTCGGGGCCGGGAATGGAGAGACCCAGTACTTC. Amino acids: CASSFGAGNGETQYF.

Comment on this clonotype: A clone one base away is much larger, so this may be a read error. The chain carries TRBV5-1 and TRBJ2-1; 14 bases agree with TRBD2. CDR1 is SGHRS, CDR2 YFSETQ, per germline. The CDR3 has 15 residues. In DNA form, the CDR3 reads TGCTCCAGCAGCCCGGGGACTAGCGGGAGTGCTGAGCAGTTCTTC. It is translated as CSSSPGTSGSAEQFF.

Worth noting for this clonotype: Because the CDR3 is missing its conserved closing phenylalanine or tryptophan, this is likely a read error. The V gene is TRBV4-2, the J gene TRBJ1-2; D gene unclear. Trimming shortened V by 1 base and J by 7 bases, and 13 bases separated the two germline ends. This CDR3 comprises 14 residues. From germline, CDR1 is LGHNA and CDR2 YNFKEQ. The CDR3 DNA sequence: TGTGCCAGCAGCCAAGGCTGGTGTTTAAGTGGCTACACCTAC. Its translation: CASSQGWCLSGYTY.

In regard to this clonotype: A much larger clone differs by one base, so this may be a read error. Likely a read error: the CDR3 ends without its conserved phenylalanine or tryptophan. V is TRBV12-3 or TRBV12-4 and J is TRBJ2-1, with 8 bases that match TRBD2. The CDR3 length is 15 residues. The V and J ends lost 3 bases and 3 bases, in that order; junction bases with no gene match: 4. The CDR3 nucleotides read TGTGCCAGCAGTTTTTTCGGGGGGGGCTACAATGAGCAGTTCTCC. It encodes CASSFFGGGYNEQFS.

The chain joins TRBV29-1 to TRBJ2-1; D may be TRBD2 (6 bases). Germline CDR1 reads SQVTM; CDR2 reads ANQGSEA. The V gene lost 3 bases and the J gene lost 5 bases, with 23 bases spanning the gap. The CDR3 extends over 17 amino acids. The CDR3 coding sequence is TGCAGCGTTGAGGGGGGTCTAGCAGTAAAGTCACACAATGAGCAGTTCTTC. Its protein product is CSVEGGLAVKSHNEQFF.

Ten or more counts support this clonotype. The chain couples TRBV6-5 to TRBJ1-6, with D unclear. In germline, CDR1 is MNHEY, CDR2 SVGAGI. V lost 2 bases and J 0 bases, leaving 14 bases between the germline ends. The CDR3 runs to 18 residues. CDR3 sequence: CASSYVLPKSSYNSPLHF. The CDR3 DNA is TGTGCCAGCAGTTACGTTCTGCCGAAGAGCTCCTATAATTCACCCCTCCACTTT.

The J gene is TRBJ2-5, the V gene TRBV28; TRBD2 matches 7 bases. The germline CDR1 and CDR2 sequences are MDHEN and SYDVKM. This CDR3 contains 16 residues. With V trimmed by 7 bases and J by 0 bases, 11 bases remained unmatched. In DNA form, the CDR3 reads TGTGCCAGCACGAGGTTTAGCGGGCGTGACCAAGAGACCCAGTACTTC. This gives the protein CASTRFSGRDQETQYF.